The 14 T cell receptor beta chains listed next were all sequenced from one sample in a study of cytomegalovirus exposure and HLA in healthy donors. Assay used: immunoSEQ multiplex PCR; TCRdb lists only in-frame clones, some missing. The sample lists around 190,000 clones; around 80% were seen once. Sequencing used PBMCs. These receptors originate from a woman aged 25 to 39 in good health and CMV-seronegative.

The gene calls are TRBV6-1 and TRBJ1-3, with TRBD1 identical over 12 bases. CDR3 length: 16 residues. CDR1 MNHNS and CDR2 SASEGT come from the germline V gene. J lost 2 bases, V lost 4 bases, and 3 bases had no gene match. The CDR3 region is CASSARDRGPGNTIYF. The DNA for the CDR3 is TGTGCCAGCAGTGCCCGGGACAGGGGGCCTGGAAACACCATATATTTT.

The CDR3 is CASSLLQEARTYF. As DNA, the CDR3 is TGTGCCAGCAGCTTATTACAGGAAGCCCGAACGTACTTC. This chain links TRBV11-2 with TRBJ2-7; D possibly corresponds to TRBD1 (5 bases). Germline values: CDR1 SGHAT, CDR2 FQNNGV. There are 13 residues in the CDR3. The V gene lost 2 bases and the J gene lost 12 bases, with 17 bases spanning the gap.

The genes are TRBV5-1 and TRBJ1-4; D remains unclear. Trimming left V 4 bases short and J 13 bases short, with 26 bases between. Germline V gene lookup returns CDR1 SGHRS and CDR2 YFSETQ. The length of the CDR3 is 16 residues. CDR3 region: CASSLPPADTNEGLFF. The CDR3 region has the DNA TGCGCCAGCAGCCTCCCCCCGGCGGATACTAATGAGGGACTGTTTTTT. The complete variable domain, with remaining parts taken from reference TRBV5-1 and TRBJ1-4, reads KAGVTQTPRYLIKTRGQQVTLSCSPISGHRSVSWYQQTPGQGLQFLFEYFSETQRNKGNFPGRFSGRQFSNSRSEMNVSTLELGDSALYLCASSLPPADTNEGLFFGSGTQLSVL.

This clone appeared once. The chain uses TRBV29-1 and TRBJ2-4; the match to TRBD1 covers 8 bases. V trimming: 7 bases; J trimming: 0 bases; junction bases outside the gene matches: 11. Germline V lookup: CDR1 SQVTM, CDR2 ANQGSEA. CDR3 size: 16 residues. In nucleotides, the CDR3 is TGCAGCGCAGCCCCCCGAGACAGGGGAGCCAAAAACATTCAGTACTTC. This translates into CSAAPRDRGAKNIQYF.

CDR3 sequence reads: CASSVGGGNTGELFF. The DNA for the CDR3 is TGTGCCAGCAGCGTAGGGGGCGGGAACACCGGGGAGCTGTTTTTT. V gene TRBV9 combines with J gene TRBJ2-2; D is perhaps TRBD1 (5 bases). Germline CDR1 reads SGDLS; CDR2 reads YYNGEE. V lost 0 bases and J 1 base, leaving 7 bases between the germline ends. This CDR3 region has 15 residues.

The chain is built from TRBV7-8 and TRBJ2-7; 15 bases match TRBD2. Germline-derived CDR1 and CDR2 are SGHVS and FQNEAQ. The CDR3 consists of 18 residues. Unmatched junction bases numbered 6, after V lost 1 base and J lost 2 bases. Written as DNA, the CDR3 is TGTGCCAGCAGCTTAGGCGGACTAGCGGGGGGGCCCACCTACGAGCAGTACTTC. Translation: CASSLGGLAGGPTYEQYF.

This clone has a handful of counts. The V call is TRBV19, the J call TRBJ2-7; 11 positions agree with TRBD2. V lost 6 bases to trimming and J lost 1 base; unmatched junction nucleotides: 8. Germline CDR1 LNHDA, CDR2 SQIVND (reference sequence). The CDR3 is 16 amino acids. CDR3 sequence reads: CASRESGTSGSYEQYF. The DNA for the CDR3 is TGTGCCAGTAGGGAGTCCGGGACTAGCGGATCCTACGAGCAGTACTTC.

This clone was seen just once. The chain uses TRBV14 and TRBJ1-2; no firm D call. The V and J ends lost 1 base and 2 bases respectively, with 14 bases between them. The CDR3 extends over 16 amino acids. The germline gives CDR1 SGHDN, CDR2 FVKESK. CDR3: CASSQGPGNLNYGYTF. In DNA, the CDR3 is TGTGCCAGCAGCCAAGGCCCAGGAAACTTAAACTATGGCTACACCTTC.

The genes are TRBV30 and TRBJ1-2; D may be TRBD1 (5 bases). Deletions cut 4 bases from V and 2 bases from J, with 11 bases between. The germline V gene encodes CDR1 GTSNPN and CDR2 SVGIG (reference sequence). The length of the CDR3 is 13 residues. CDR3 nucleotide sequence: TGTGCCTGGATGCGGGGCGGGAACTATGGCTACACCTTC. This codes for CAWMRGGNYGYTF. Full variable domain (rest looked up from reference TRBV30 and TRBJ1-2): SQTIHQWPATLVQPVGSPLSLECTVEGTSNPNLYWYRQAAGRGLQLLFYSVGIGQISSEVPQNLSASRPQDRQFILSSKKLLLSDSGFYLCAWMRGGNYGYTFGSGTRLTVV.

In the case of this clone: Other DNA sequences of this sample code for an identical CDR3. The rearrangement uses TRBV5-1 and TRBJ2-3, with 15 nucleotides matching TRBD2. V lost 4 bases and J lost 4; bases outside the gene matches: 1. The germline CDR1 and CDR2 sequences are SGHRS and YFSETQ. The CDR3 is made up of 15 amino acids. The CDR3 here is CASSRTSGRADTQYF. The CDR3 coding sequence is TGCGCCAGCAGCCGGACTAGCGGGAGGGCAGATACGCAGTATTTT.

J is TRBJ2-7 and V is TRBV19, with 7 bases fitting TRBD1. V was clipped by 6 bases and J by 2 bases; unmatched bases: 4. The CDR3 is made up of 13 amino acids. Germline V lookup: CDR1 LNHDA, CDR2 SQIVND (reference sequence). The CDR3 DNA is TGTGCCAGTAGACAGGGGTTCCCCTACGAGCAGTACTTC. Translation: CASRQGFPYEQYF.

This rearrangement joins TRBV7-9 to TRBJ2-3; 10 positions match TRBD2. This CDR3 has 16 amino acids. Germline CDR1 and CDR2: SEHNR and FQNEAQ (reference sequence). Unmatched junction bases numbered 4, after V lost 4 bases and J lost 0 bases. The CDR3 spells CASSWGLATSTDTQYF. The CDR3 DNA sequence: TGTGCCAGCAGCTGGGGACTAGCGACAAGCACAGATACGCAGTATTTT.

In this sample, this clone turned up a few times. The rearrangement joins TRBV6-6 to TRBJ2-7; 11 positions match TRBD2. This CDR3 is built from 13 residues. The germline V gene encodes CDR1 MNHNY and CDR2 SVGAGI (reference sequence). The ends lost 6 bases at V and 6 bases at J; junction bases unmatched: 4. The CDR3: CASSRGTSGEQYF. The CDR3 nucleotides read TGTGCCAGCAGCCGGGGGACTAGCGGCGAGCAGTACTTC.

This clone was found a few times. The genes are TRBV19 and TRBJ1-2; 7 nucleotides match TRBD1. Unmatched junction bases numbered 8, after V lost 6 bases and J lost 7 bases. This CDR3 contains 13 residues. Germline V gives CDR1 LNHDA, CDR2 SQIVND (reference sequence). The CDR3 sequence: CASRSGTVPGYTF. In DNA form, the CDR3 reads TGTGCCAGTAGAAGTGGGACAGTTCCTGGCTACACCTTC.